These 26 T cell receptor beta chains originate from one sample sequenced in a study of blood T cell repertoires in COVID-19. Sequencing was performed with immunoSEQ multiplex PCR; in TCRdb, only in-frame clones are kept and a portion is missing. Of 200,000 to 300,000 clones in the sample, 85% to 95% were seen once. The specimen was peripheral blood. The receptors originated from a man between 25 and 39 years old with COVID-19, enrolled during active disease.

This chain connects TRBV4-1 to TRBJ1-1, with 10 positions matching TRBD1. The germline CDR1 and CDR2 sequences are MGHRA and YSYEKL. The length of the CDR3 is 18 residues. The trim removed 1 base at V and 4 bases at J, leaving 12 bases unmatched. As DNA, the CDR3 is TGCGCCAGCAGCCAAGTAACTCGGACAGGGGGAGACGGCACTGAAGCTTTCTTT. It specifies CASSQVTRTGGDGTEAFF.

The genes are TRBV12-3 or TRBV12-4 and TRBJ2-7; D gene ambiguous. CDR3 length: 12 amino acids. The ends were cut back, 8 bases at V and 4 bases at J, with 12 bases in the middle. The DNA for the CDR3 is TGTGCCAGCCGCAAAGAGGATTACGAGCAGTACTTC. This encodes CASRKEDYEQYF.

The V and J genes are TRBV3-1 (or the pseudogene TRBV3-2) and TRBJ2-7, with 10 bases that match TRBD2. V lost 4 bases, J lost 3 bases, and 12 bases stayed unmatched. The germline V gene has CDR1 LGHDT and CDR2 YNNKEL (reference sequence). The CDR3 has 17 residues. CDR3 sequence (DNA): TGTGCCAGCAGCCCCCAAAGGTCTCTAGCGGGGGTCTACGAGCAGTACTTC. Its translation: CASSPQRSLAGVYEQYF.

This clone was picked up one time. The chain recombines TRBV3-1 (or the pseudogene TRBV3-2) with TRBJ1-5; the D is unclear. CDR3 size: 14 residues. Trimming took 1 base from V and 0 from J, leaving 4 bases between them. Germline-derived CDR1 and CDR2 are LGHDT and YNNKEL (reference sequence). In nucleotides, the CDR3 is TGTGCCAGCAGCCAAGTTTATAGCAATCAGCCCCAGCATTTT. Translated, it gives CASSQVYSNQPQHF.

In its sample, this clone was seen once. The chain is built from TRBV7-2 and TRBJ1-4; D uncertain. Germline CDR1 SGHTA, CDR2 FQGNSA. The CDR3 runs 16 residues. Trimming took off 2 bases at V and 4 bases at J, with 14 bases between the two ends. The CDR3 protein is CASSLSGWQINEKLFF. DNA of the CDR3: TGTGCCAGCAGCTTATCGGGGTGGCAGATTAATGAAAAACTGTTTTTT.

In DNA, the CDR3 is TGTGCCAGCAGTTACCGGGGTAGCGGGGAGGTTAATGAGCAGTTCTTC. Translating gives CASSYRGSGEVNEQFF. This rearrangement joins TRBV6-5 to TRBJ2-1; TRBD2 agrees at 8 bases. V trimming: 2 bases; J trimming: 7 bases; junction bases outside the gene matches: 10. Germline-derived CDR1 and CDR2 are MNHEY and SVGAGI. This CDR3 comprises 16 residues.

This clone appeared a single time. The chain uses TRBV3-1 (or the pseudogene TRBV3-2) and TRBJ1-5; TRBD1 matches 9 bases. Germline V lookup: CDR1 LGHDT, CDR2 YNNKEL (reference sequence). This CDR3 contains 15 residues. V was clipped by 2 bases and J by 4 bases; unmatched bases: 3. In DNA, the CDR3 is TGTGCCAGCAGCCAAAAGGGACAGGGTAATCAGCCCCAGCATTTT. This gives the protein CASSQKGQGNQPQHF.

The chain joins TRBV4-2 to TRBJ1-1; D possibly corresponds to TRBD1 (6 bases). The germline V and J ends were trimmed by 0 bases and 4 bases, with 12 bases remaining between them. In germline, CDR1 is LGHNA, CDR2 YNFKEQ. This CDR3 comprises 15 residues. The CDR3 protein is CASSQDAQGGTEAFF. CDR3 sequence (DNA): TGTGCCAGCAGCCAAGACGCACAGGGTGGCACTGAAGCTTTCTTT.

This chain links TRBV19 with TRBJ2-2; TRBD2 might be the D (7 bases). V was clipped by 6 bases and J by 0 bases, with 11 bases between them. The CDR3 contains 15 residues. Germline CDR1 and CDR2: LNHDA and SQIVND (reference sequence). The CDR3 DNA sequence: TGTGCCAGTAGAAAGGGGGGGGCGAACACCGGGGAGCTGTTTTTT. Its translation is CASRKGGANTGELFF.

The V call is TRBV7-3, the J call TRBJ2-7, with TRBD1 as a possible D gene (6 bases). Per germline, CDR1 SGHTA and CDR2 FQGTGA. The CDR3 covers 15 residues. Trimming pared 0 bases from V and 6 bases from J, leaving 15 bases between. The CDR3: CASSLTPTGRGEQYF. For the CDR3, the DNA is TGTGCCAGCAGCTTAACACCGACAGGTCGGGGCGAGCAGTACTTC.

This clone was observed a single time. The chain carries TRBV2 and TRBJ2-3, with D uncertain. The CDR3 covers 16 residues. V lost 7 bases, J lost 4 bases, and 21 bases lay in between. Germline loops: CDR1 SNHLY, CDR2 FYNNEI. CDR3 bases: TGTGCCAGCATTATTACGGAGTTACACCCCCCAGATACGCAGTATTTT. Translation: CASIITELHPPDTQYF.

This clone was picked up a small number of times. The chain recombines TRBV6-5 with TRBJ2-7; 10 bases match TRBD1. V trimming: 5 bases; J trimming: 2 bases; junction bases outside the gene matches: 3. This CDR3 has 14 amino acids. The germline CDR1 and CDR2 sequences are MNHEY and SVGAGI. The CDR3 loop is CASSKGQGTYEQYF. In DNA, the CDR3 is TGTGCCAGCAGTAAGGGACAGGGGACCTACGAGCAGTACTTC.

The V call is TRBV2, the J call TRBJ2-1; D perhaps matches TRBD1 (6 bases). The CDR3 has 14 amino acids. Per the germline V gene, CDR1 is SNHLY and CDR2 is FYNNEI. V was pared by 4 bases and J by 4 bases, with 11 bases between. The CDR3 DNA reads as TGTGCCAGCAGTGTTGGACAGATTTACAATGAGCAGTTCTTC. It translates to CASSVGQIYNEQFF.

This clone was seen only once. V usage is TRBV9 and J usage is TRBJ1-2; D is uncertain. Trimming cost V 0 bases and J 7 bases, with 10 bases left between them. The CDR3 is made up of 13 amino acids. Germline assignment: CDR1 SGDLS and CDR2 YYNGEE. The CDR3 reads CASSVEPEAGYTF. DNA of the CDR3: TGTGCCAGCAGCGTAGAGCCAGAGGCTGGCTACACCTTC.

V and J are TRBV12-3 or TRBV12-4 and TRBJ1-6; D might be TRBD1 (5 bases). The V end lost 8 bases, the J end lost 15 bases, and 20 bases lay between the germline ends. The CDR3 sequence is 13 residues long. DNA for the CDR3: TGTGCCAGCTGGGACTCAGGCTCTAGTCTCCTCCACTTT. This codes for CASWDSGSSLLHF.

This chain joins TRBV10-3 and TRBJ1-3, with D perhaps matching TRBD1 (5 bases). The V end was cut by 6 bases, the J end by 0 bases, with 15 bases between. Germline V gene sequence: CDR1 ENHRY, CDR2 SYGVKD. This CDR3 contains 16 residues. In DNA form, the CDR3 reads TGTGCCATCAGCGACCTCGCAGGGCACTCTGGAAACACCATATATTTT. Translation gives CAISDLAGHSGNTIYF.

The gene calls are TRBV30 and TRBJ2-2; D is possibly TRBD1 or TRBD2 (5 bases each). There are 14 residues in the CDR3. With 8 bases removed from V and 7 bases from J, the gap between germline ends came to 20 bases. Germline V gene data show CDR1 as GTSNPN and CDR2 as SVGIG (reference sequence). The CDR3 here is CAGTRSGNVGELFF. For the CDR3, the DNA is TGTGCCGGGACCCGATCAGGGAATGTCGGGGAGCTGTTTTTT.

The DNA for the CDR3 is TGTGCCAGCAGTGAAGCCACAGGACGGCAGTATTTT. It translates to CASSEATGRQYF. The V call is TRBV6-1, the J call TRBJ2-3; tentative D call: TRBD1 (5 bases). The germline V gene encodes CDR1 MNHNS and CDR2 SASEGT. Trimming took off 0 bases at V and 11 bases at J, with 9 bases between the two ends. The CDR3 is 12 residues long.

The rearrangement joins TRBV6-5 to TRBJ1-5; 9 nucleotides agree with TRBD1. Germline trimming cut 10 bases from V and 7 bases from J; bases unmatched to any gene: 8. Germline CDR1 and CDR2: MNHEY and SVGAGI. This CDR3 is built from 13 residues. DNA of the CDR3: TGTGCCATGAGAGACAGGGGGGGCCAGCCCCAGCATTTT. Protein: CAMRDRGGQPQHF.

The chain links TRBV19 to TRBJ2-1; TRBD1 matches at 10 bases. Germline assignment: CDR1 LNHDA and CDR2 SQIVND (reference sequence). This CDR3 region has 13 residues. V shed 7 bases and J 9 bases; nucleotides not matched to a gene: 6. For the CDR3, the DNA is TGTGCCAGTACTACGGGGACAGGGGCTGAGCAGTTCTTC. Translating gives CASTTGTGAEQFF.

This clone was seen just once. The chain is built from TRBV5-6 and TRBJ2-7; D is unclear. The CDR3 is made up of 11 amino acids. V was clipped by 1 base and J by 5 bases, with 4 bases between them. Per germline, CDR1 SGHDT and CDR2 YYEEEE. The CDR3 coding sequence is TGTGCCAGCAGCTTGTTTAACGAGCAGTACTTC. This translates into CASSLFNEQYF.

V gene TRBV19 combines with J gene TRBJ2-5; tentatively, D is TRBD1 (6 bases). The V gene's germline CDR1 is LNHDA and CDR2 SQIVND (reference sequence). There are 16 residues in the CDR3. Trimming pared 4 bases from V and 5 bases from J, leaving 20 bases between. The CDR3 loop is CASSSLTGKVEETQYF. DNA for the CDR3: TGTGCCAGTAGTAGTCTCACAGGGAAGGTAGAGGAGACCCAGTACTTC.

The chain joins TRBV9 to TRBJ1-3; D gene unclear. The CDR3 runs 14 residues. V shed 3 bases and J shed 4 bases, with 11 bases lying between them. The germline V gene encodes CDR1 SGDLS and CDR2 YYNGEE. CDR3 in DNA: TGTGCCAGCAGCGAGGCGGGCGCCGGAAACACCATATATTTT. Its translation: CASSEAGAGNTIYF.

This chain links TRBV2 with TRBJ2-1; 12 bases line up with TRBD2. The CDR3 consists of 15 residues. The J segment lost 9 bases and the V segment lost 4 bases, leaving 7 bases of the junction unmatched. The V gene's germline CDR1 is SNHLY and CDR2 FYNNEI. Here the CDR3 DNA reads TGTGCCAGCAGTGCAAGACTAGCGGGGGTAGGTGAGCAGTTCTTC. Protein product: CASSARLAGVGEQFF.

The rearrangement joins TRBV5-1 to TRBJ1-4, with D perhaps matching TRBD1 (6 bases). V lost 4 bases and J lost 3, with 13 bases in between. CDR3 length: 15 residues. Germline-derived CDR1 and CDR2 are SGHRS and YFSETQ. The CDR3 region is CASSPQQGSNEKLFF. The CDR3, as DNA: TGCGCCAGCAGCCCACAACAGGGATCTAATGAAAAACTGTTTTTT.

The rearrangement uses TRBV3-1 (or the pseudogene TRBV3-2) and TRBJ1-6; the D gene is possibly TRBD1 (5 bases). There are 17 residues in the CDR3. Germline loops: CDR1 LGHDT, CDR2 YNNKEL (reference sequence). Trimming pared 1 base from V and 11 bases from J, leaving 21 bases between. The CDR3 here is CASSQAPRVGVFTPLHF. In DNA form, the CDR3 reads TGTGCCAGCAGCCAAGCGCCTCGGGTAGGGGTTTTTACACCCCTCCACTTT.